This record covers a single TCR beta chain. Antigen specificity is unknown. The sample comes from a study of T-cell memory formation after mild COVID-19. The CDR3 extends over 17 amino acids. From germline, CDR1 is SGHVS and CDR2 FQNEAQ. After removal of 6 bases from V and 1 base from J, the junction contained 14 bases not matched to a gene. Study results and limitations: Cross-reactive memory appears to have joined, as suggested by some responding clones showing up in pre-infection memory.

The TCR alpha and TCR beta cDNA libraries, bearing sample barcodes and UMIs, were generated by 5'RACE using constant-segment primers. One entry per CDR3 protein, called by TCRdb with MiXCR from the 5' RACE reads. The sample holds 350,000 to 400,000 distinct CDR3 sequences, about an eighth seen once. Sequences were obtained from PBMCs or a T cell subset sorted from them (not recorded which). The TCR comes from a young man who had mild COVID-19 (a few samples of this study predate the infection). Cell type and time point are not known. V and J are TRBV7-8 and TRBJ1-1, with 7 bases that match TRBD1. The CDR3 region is CASRYTRGRGKNTEAFF. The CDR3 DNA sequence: TGTGCCAGCAGATATACGCGGGGCAGGGGGAAGAACACTGAAGCTTTCTTT.